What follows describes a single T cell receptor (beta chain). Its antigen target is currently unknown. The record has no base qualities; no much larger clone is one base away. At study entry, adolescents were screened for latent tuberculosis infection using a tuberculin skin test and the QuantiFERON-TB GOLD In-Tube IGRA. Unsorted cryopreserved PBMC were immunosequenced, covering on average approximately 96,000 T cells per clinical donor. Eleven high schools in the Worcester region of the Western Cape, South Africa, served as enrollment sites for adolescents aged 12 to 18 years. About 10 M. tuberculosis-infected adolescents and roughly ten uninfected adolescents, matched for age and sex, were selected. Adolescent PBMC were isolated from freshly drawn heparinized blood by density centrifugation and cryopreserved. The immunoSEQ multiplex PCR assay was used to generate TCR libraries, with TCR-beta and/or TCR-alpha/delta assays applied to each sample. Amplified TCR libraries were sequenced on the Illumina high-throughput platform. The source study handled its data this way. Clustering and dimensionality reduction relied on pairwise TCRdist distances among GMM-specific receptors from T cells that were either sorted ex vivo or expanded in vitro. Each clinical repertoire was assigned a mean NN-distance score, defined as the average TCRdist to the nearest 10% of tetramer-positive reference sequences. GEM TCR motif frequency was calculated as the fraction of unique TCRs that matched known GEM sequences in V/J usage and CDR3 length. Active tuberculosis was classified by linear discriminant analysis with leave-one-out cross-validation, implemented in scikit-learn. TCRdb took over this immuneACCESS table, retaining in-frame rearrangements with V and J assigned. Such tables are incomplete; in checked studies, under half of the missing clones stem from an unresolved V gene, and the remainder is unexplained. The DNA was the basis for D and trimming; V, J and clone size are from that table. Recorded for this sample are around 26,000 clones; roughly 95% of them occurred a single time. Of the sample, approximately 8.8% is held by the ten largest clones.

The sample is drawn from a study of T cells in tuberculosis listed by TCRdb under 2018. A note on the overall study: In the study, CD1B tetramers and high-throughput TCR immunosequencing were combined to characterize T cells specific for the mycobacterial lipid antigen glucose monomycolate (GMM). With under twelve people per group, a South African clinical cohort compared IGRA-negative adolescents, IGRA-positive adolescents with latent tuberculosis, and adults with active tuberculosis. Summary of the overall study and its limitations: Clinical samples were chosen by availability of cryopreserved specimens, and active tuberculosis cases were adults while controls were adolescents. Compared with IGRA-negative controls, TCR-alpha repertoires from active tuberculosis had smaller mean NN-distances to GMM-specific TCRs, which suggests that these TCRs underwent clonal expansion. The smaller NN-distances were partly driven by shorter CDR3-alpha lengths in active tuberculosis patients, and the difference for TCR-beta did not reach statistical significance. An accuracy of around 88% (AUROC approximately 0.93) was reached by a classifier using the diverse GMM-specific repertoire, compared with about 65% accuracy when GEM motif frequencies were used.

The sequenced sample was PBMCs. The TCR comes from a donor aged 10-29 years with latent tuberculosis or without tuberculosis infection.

The bases are TGTGCCAGCAGCTTAGCGGGCGGGGCAGATACGCAGTATTTT. Translated, this gives CASSLAGGADTQYF. In this chain, TRBV7-6 is recombined with TRBJ2-3; TRBD2 is possibly the D segment (6 matching bases). For CDR1 and CDR2, the germline V gene lists SGHVS and FNYEAQ. The CDR3 covers 14 residues, taking in both the cysteine and the phenylalanine. Here the CDR3 DNA is all that survives: 42 bases in frame from base 1. The trim is 0 bases for V and 4 bases for J, with a gap of 8 bases between the germline ends.